A selection of T cell receptor beta chains follows, all from one sample in a study of shared clonotypes between healthy human individuals. Repertoires were generated with immunoSEQ multiplex PCR, while TCRdb's copy carries only in-frame clones and drops some. The sample holds 98,000 or so clones, roughly 70% seen once. Sequenced material: memory CD8+ T cells sorted from blood. Receptors were obtained from a woman between 25 and 40 years old in good health. Each CDR3 is given with its conserved first and last residue. The D gene is left open where the match is weak. For some rows the clone size is stated as once, few or many, or as a class when expanded; others skip it.

J gene,V gene,D gene,clone size,CDR3 DNA,CDR3 protein
TRBJ2-7,TRBV9,-,-,TGTGCCAGCAGCTTAGAGGGGGACACTACCTACGAGCAGTACTTC,CASSLEGDTTYEQYF
TRBJ2-2,TRBV4-2,-,-,TGTGCCAGCAGCCCGACTCTCGGGGCATCGAACACCGGGGAGCTGTTTTTT,CASSPTLGASNTGELFF
TRBJ2-1,TRBV5-1,-,-,TGCGCCAGCAGCGGGGACAACATGTCCAATGAGCAGTTCTTC,CASSGDNMSNEQFF
TRBJ2-5,TRBV9,-,-,TGTGCCAGCAGCGTAGGATCCACTCAAGAGACCCAGTACTTC,CASSVGSTQETQYF
TRBJ2-2,TRBV27,-,-,TGTGCCAGCAGTTCACCGGGACTGAAGAACACCGGGGAGCTGTTTTTT,CASSSPGLKNTGELFF
TRBJ2-3,TRBV2,TRBD2,-,TGTGCCAGCAGCGACCTTAGCGGGAGTAGGGCAGATACGCAGTATTTT,CASSDLSGSRADTQYF
TRBJ2-1,TRBV6-5,TRBD2,-,TGTGCCAGCAATTCACTAGCGGGAGGGTTCAGTGAGCAGTTCTTC,CASNSLAGGFSEQFF
TRBJ2-7,TRBV6-6,-,-,TGTGCCAGCAGTTACGCTAGGGACTGGACCTACGAGCAGTACTTC,CASSYARDWTYEQYF
TRBJ1-1,TRBV5-6,-,-,TGTGCCAGCAGCTTGCTGCAGTCACCTGAAGCTTTCTTT,CASSLLQSPEAFF
TRBJ2-7,TRBV6-1,-,-,TGTGCCAGCAGAGCCCGTGTCGAGCAGTACTTC,CASRARVEQYF
TRBJ2-7,TRBV14,TRBD2,-,TGTGCCAGCAGCCACCCCTTCGGGACTAGCGGCTCCTACGAGCAGTACTTC,CASSHPFGTSGSYEQYF
TRBJ2-2,TRBV6-4,-,few,TGTGCCAGCAGCGAACAGGGAACCGGGGAGCTGTTTTTT,CASSEQGTGELFF
TRBJ1-4,TRBV18,TRBD1,-,TGTGCCAGCTCACTCAGGGACAGGGATGAAAAACTGTTTTTT,CASSLRDRDEKLFF
TRBJ2-7,TRBV5-1,-,-,TGCGCCAGCAGCTTGGTACGAGGTAAATTGGACTCCTACGAGCAGTACTTC,CASSLVRGKLDSYEQYF
TRBJ1-1,TRBV5-1,TRBD1,-,TGCGCCAGCAGCTCCGGGACAGGGGAGCCTGAAGCTTTCTTT,CASSSGTGEPEAFF
TRBJ1-2,TRBV29-1,-,-,TGCAGCGTTGAAGATCAGGGCAGCTATGGCTACACCTTC,CSVEDQGSYGYTF
TRBJ2-7,TRBV27,-,-,TGTGCCAGCAGTTTGACCGGGGGCTTTTCCTACGAGCAGTACTTC,CASSLTGGFSYEQYF
TRBJ2-2,TRBV2,-,few,TGTGCCAGCAGTGAATCGTCGGTGATGCCCGGGGAGCTGTTTTTT,CASSESSVMPGELFF
TRBJ1-2,TRBV14,-,-,TGTGCCAGCAGCCCGGGAGGGCTTTACGGCTACACCTTC,CASSPGGLYGYTF
TRBJ2-5,TRBV27,TRBD2,-,TGTGCCAGCAGTTTCATAGCGGGAGGTAGGGAGACCCAGTACTTC,CASSFIAGGRETQYF
TRBJ1-2,TRBV18,-,-,TGTGCCAGCTCACCGGACACCTATGGCTACACCTTC,CASSPDTYGYTF
TRBJ1-3,TRBV4-1,-,-,TGCGCCAGCAGCCCGAGCTTAGGAGGAGCCATATATTTT,CASSPSLGGAIYF
TRBJ2-2,TRBV28,TRBD2,-,TGTGCCAGCAGTTTATTCGGGAGGACCGGGGAGCTGTTTTTT,CASSLFGRTGELFF
TRBJ2-2,TRBV4-1,TRBD2,-,TGCGCCAGCAGCCAAGATAGCGGGAGGGCCCCCGGGGAGCTGTTTTTT,CASSQDSGRAPGELFF
TRBJ1-4,TRBV29-1,TRBD1,many,TGCAGCGTTACCCGGACAGGCGATGAAAAACTGTTTTTT,CSVTRTGDEKLFF
TRBJ2-7,TRBV2,TRBD1,many,TGTGCCAGCAGTGAATGGGGGTCAGGGGGTAACTACGAGCAGTACTTC,CASSEWGSGGNYEQYF
TRBJ1-1,TRBV5-4,-,-,TGTGCCAGCAGCCGCCAGGGGAACACTGAAGCTTTCTTT,CASSRQGNTEAFF
TRBJ2-1,TRBV27,TRBD2,-,TGTGCCAGCAGTTCGCTAGGACTAGCGGGAGTTGTTGATGAGCAGTTCTTC,CASSSLGLAGVVDEQFF
TRBJ1-2,TRBV19,-,-,TGTGCCAGTAGTATAAGAGGAGGCTACACCTTC,CASSIRGGYTF
TRBJ1-5,TRBV4-1,TRBD1,-,TGCGCCAGCAGCCTAGGGACAGGGGGGAATCAGCCCCAGCATTTT,CASSLGTGGNQPQHF
TRBJ2-1,TRBV29-1,-,-,TGCAGCGTGCCCTATGGGTTGTCCTACAATGAGCAGTTCTTC,CSVPYGLSYNEQFF
TRBJ2-4,TRBV15,TRBD1,-,TGTGCCACCAGCCCCCGGACAGGCGTAGCCAAAAACATTCAGTACTTC,CATSPRTGVAKNIQYF
TRBJ2-5,TRBV7-6,-,-,TGTGCCAGCAGCTTAGGACTAGGCGGAGAGACCCAGTACTTC,CASSLGLGGETQYF